This entry lists 5 T cell receptor beta chains sequenced from one sample in a study of cytomegalovirus exposure and HLA in healthy donors. PCR amplification relied on 60 Vbeta primers (plus 13 Jbeta primers). Only in-frame clones appear in the TCRdb table, and some are missing; sequencing was by immunoSEQ multiplex PCR. The profile shows a few hundred thousand clones, 65% to 75% of them singletons. Sequencing input: PBMCs. The receptors were gathered from a woman aged 25-40 years in good health and CMV-seronegative.

This clone appeared a single time. The gene calls are TRBV5-4 and TRBJ1-6; no reliable D call. CDR1 and CDR2 (germline): SGHNT, YYREEE (reference sequence). CDR3 size: 16 residues. Between the trimmed V and J ends, which lost 0 bases and 0 bases, there was a span of 7 bases. The CDR3 spells CASSLDSNSYNSPLHF. In DNA, the CDR3 is TGTGCCAGCAGCTTGGACAGTAACTCCTATAATTCACCCCTCCACTTT.

The V call is TRBV15, the J call TRBJ1-2; D is possibly TRBD1 (6 bases). Trimming shortened V by 0 bases and J by 2 bases, and 13 bases separated the two germline ends. Germline values: CDR1 LNHNV, CDR2 YYDKDF (reference sequence). This CDR3 contains 16 residues. The DNA for the CDR3 is TGTGCCACCAGCAGAGACTTGACAGGAGCCAACTATGGCTACACCTTC. Translation gives CATSRDLTGANYGYTF. Filled out from reference TRBV15 and TRBJ1-2, the complete variable domain reads DAMVIQNPRYQVTQFGKPVTLSCSQTLNHNVMYWYQQKSSQAPKLLFHYYDKDFNNEADTPDNFQSRRPNTSFCFLDIRSPGLGDTAMYLCATSRDLTGANYGYTFGSGTRLTVV.

This clone was detected only a few times. The gene calls are TRBV4-1 and TRBJ2-2; 12 bases agree with TRBD2. The CDR3 length is 19 residues. Germline assignment: CDR1 MGHRA and CDR2 YSYEKL. Germline trimming cut 2 bases from V and 5 bases from J; bases unmatched to any gene: 12. The DNA of the CDR3 is TGCGCCAGCAGCCAATATCTAGCGGGAGGGGCCCAATTGACCGGGGAGCTGTTTTTT. Its translation: CASSQYLAGGAQLTGELFF.

The chain joins TRBV6-6 to TRBJ2-1, with TRBD2 identical over 9 bases. CDR1 and CDR2 from the germline V gene are MNHNY and SVGAGI (reference sequence). CDR3 length equals 16 residues. The J segment lost 5 bases and the V segment lost 4 bases, leaving 9 bases of the junction unmatched. The CDR3 region is CASSFLGASGNNEQFF. The CDR3 nucleotides read TGTGCCAGCAGTTTCCTAGGGGCTAGCGGGAACAATGAGCAGTTCTTC.

The chain couples TRBV7-9 to TRBJ1-1; D unresolved. Germline CDR1 is SEHNR and CDR2 is FQNEAQ (reference sequence). The length of the CDR3 is 11 residues. With 5 bases removed from V and 10 bases from J, the gap between germline ends came to 11 bases. The CDR3 sequence is CASSPPRVAFF. The CDR3 DNA sequence: TGTGCCAGCAGCCCACCTCGAGTAGCTTTCTTT.